Listed below are T cell receptor beta chains from one sample, sequenced in a study of T cells in Graves' hyperthyroidism and ophthalmopathy. TCRdb independently ran MiXCR on the multiplex PCR reads; one entry per CDR3 protein. Among around 420,000 distinct CDR3 sequences, 15% to 18% were seen once, and the ten largest hold 7.7%. The sequencing input was blood. The receptor set was obtained from a woman between 18 and 29 years old with Graves' hyperthyroidism. CDR3s include the opening cysteine and the closing phenylalanine or tryptophan. The order of the fields is clone size, J gene, V gene, CDR3 protein. Clone size is given for some rows only: seen once, a few or many times, or a class if the clone is expanded.

>many|TRBJ1-1|TRBV27
CASSSQTTGGTEAFF
>many|TRBJ2-1|TRBV4-2
CASSLERREYNEQFF
>many|TRBJ2-1|TRBV11-1
CASSSRGTSVDNEQFF
>many|TRBJ2-5|TRBV13
CASSPEAGQQETQYF
>NA|TRBJ2-1|TRBV28
CASTVALGYNEQFF
>NA|TRBJ2-7|TRBV5-1
CASRGGLAAYEQYF
>many|TRBJ1-5|TRBV19
CASSPDSSNQPQHF
>NA|TRBJ1-1|TRBV2
CASSQDRGPGTEAFF
>few|TRBJ1-5|TRBV12-3/TRBV12-4
CASSFRDRVTNQPQHF
>many|TRBJ2-1|TRBV20-1
CSASRRDEQFF
>many|TRBJ2-7|TRBV15
CATSSVDGGSYEQYF
>NA|TRBJ1-5|TRBV28
CASSLFGGVGNQPQHF
>many|TRBJ1-1|TRBV11-2
CASSLGRSSTEAFF
>few|TRBJ2-1|TRBV12-3/TRBV12-4
CATTRGFNEQFF
>NA|TRBJ1-4|TRBV27
CASSSGTGAATNEKLFF
>NA|TRBJ2-5|TRBV12-5
CASGSITQYF
>many|TRBJ2-1|TRBV6-1
CASSQGLNEQFF
>few|TRBJ2-1|TRBV12-5
CASGLESSYNEQFF
>many|TRBJ2-1|TRBV12-3/TRBV12-4
CASSFGPEDPIEQFF
>NA|TRBJ1-6|TRBV5-1
CASSHGQGSYNSPLHF
>many|TRBJ1-6|TRBV6-1
CASSPRPGGAYNSPLHF
>many|TRBJ1-2|TRBV27
CASSFSLEGGYTF
>many|TRBJ1-4|TRBV29-1
CSVHVQGATNEKLFF